These 16 T cell receptor beta chains were sequenced from one sample in a study of shared clonotypes between healthy human individuals. TCRdb's table, derived via immunoSEQ multiplex PCR, lists solely in-frame clones and lacks some. Among around 2.3 million clones listed, 90% to 96% were seen once. The sample was naive CD4+ T cells sorted from blood. Subset indicated: CD45RA+ positively selected. Receptors originate from a young man in good health.

This sequence joins TRBV30 and TRBJ1-2; D gene uncertain. Germline CDR1 and CDR2: GTSNPN and SVGIG (reference sequence). Trimming removed 0 bases at V and 4 bases at J, with 12 bases between. This CDR3 spans 14 amino acids. CDR3 sequence (DNA): TGTGCCTGGAGTGTAAGTCTTCCAGGCTATGGCTACACCTTC. It translates to CAWSVSLPGYGYTF.

The chain links TRBV7-2 to TRBJ2-4, with D unclear. CDR3 length: 11 amino acids. Germline loops: CDR1 SGHTA, CDR2 FQGNSA. V lost 1 base to trimming and J lost 9 bases, with 4 bases between them. The CDR3 is CASSLVVIQYF. CDR3 DNA sequence: TGTGCCAGCAGCTTAGTCGTCATTCAGTACTTC.

V gene TRBV18 combines with J gene TRBJ2-1; D is ambiguous. Trimming pared 0 bases from V and 0 bases from J, leaving 9 bases between. In germline, CDR1 is KGHSH, CDR2 LQKENI. The CDR3 totals 16 residues. CDR3 in amino acids: CASSPPLKSSYNEQFF. CDR3 nucleotides: TGTGCCAGCTCACCACCGTTAAAAAGCTCCTACAATGAGCAGTTCTTC.

The V call is TRBV12-5, the J call TRBJ2-1; 11 bases align to TRBD1. From germline, CDR1 is LGHNT and CDR2 FRNRAP. The CDR3 has 16 residues. With 1 base clipped from V and 7 bases from J, the junction kept 6 bases outside the gene matches. The CDR3 protein is CASGLGGTGGGNEQFF. The CDR3 region has the DNA TGTGCTAGTGGTTTGGGCGGGACAGGGGGAGGAAATGAGCAGTTCTTC.

This chain links TRBV10-3 with TRBJ1-1, with TRBD1 matching over 8 bases. The CDR3 consists of 16 residues. CDR1 and CDR2 (germline): ENHRY, SYGVKD. J was trimmed by 1 base and V by 5 bases; bases with no gene match: 9. CDR3 residues: CAISLGQGYTNTEAFF. As DNA, the CDR3 is TGTGCCATCAGTCTAGGACAGGGTTACACGAACACTGAAGCTTTCTTT.

The chain has TRBV5-4 and TRBJ1-2; weak D call: TRBD1 (5 bases). The V end lost 6 bases, the J end lost 1 base, and 16 bases lay between the germline ends. Per the germline V gene, CDR1 is SGHNT and CDR2 is YYREEE (reference sequence). The CDR3 is 15 residues long. CDR3 amino acids: CASTAGTTFNYGYTF. The CDR3 nucleotides are TGTGCCAGCACCGCGGGGACGACTTTTAACTATGGCTACACCTTC.

V is TRBV28 and J is TRBJ2-2; maybe TRBD2 (7 bases). The CDR3 has 15 residues. The V gene lost 8 bases and the J gene lost 3 bases, with 16 bases spanning the gap. CDR1 is MDHEN, CDR2 SYDVKM, per germline. The CDR3 spells CASLSGGADTGELFF. The CDR3 region has the DNA TGTGCCAGCCTCTCGGGGGGCGCGGACACCGGGGAGCTGTTTTTT.

The V gene is TRBV5-1, the J gene TRBJ1-6, with D possibly TRBD1 on 5 matching bases. The V end lost 4 bases, the J end lost 7 bases, and 12 bases lay between the germline ends. CDR3 size: 14 residues. Germline V gives CDR1 SGHRS, CDR2 YFSETQ. The chain's CDR3 is CASSVGTTNSPLHF. The CDR3 DNA is TGCGCCAGCAGCGTGGGGACGACGAATTCACCCCTCCACTTT. Combining the CDR3 with reference TRBV5-1 and TRBJ1-6 gives the whole variable domain KAGVTQTPRYLIKTRGQQVTLSCSPISGHRSVSWYQQTPGQGLQFLFEYFSETQRNKGNFPGRFSGRQFSNSRSEMNVSTLELGDSALYLCASSVGTTNSPLHFGNGTRLTVT.

This clone was detected once. J is TRBJ2-5 and V is TRBV7-2; D gene ambiguous. This CDR3 has 13 residues. Deletions cut 5 bases from V and 1 base from J, with 8 bases between. Germline V gene data show CDR1 as SGHTA and CDR2 as FQGNSA. The DNA of the CDR3 is TGTGCCAGCAGCATGCTCCCCCAAGAGACCCAGTACTTC. Its translation is CASSMLPQETQYF.

The chain links TRBV6-6 to TRBJ2-7; 9 bases are shared with TRBD1. The CDR3 consists of 13 residues. CDR1 and CDR2 from the germline V gene are MNHNY and SVGAGI (reference sequence). J lost 3 bases, V lost 7 bases, and 4 bases had no gene match. The chain's CDR3 is CASKSGQGYEQYF. CDR3 in DNA: TGTGCCAGCAAATCGGGACAGGGCTACGAGCAGTACTTC.

The chain is built from TRBV5-5 and TRBJ1-3; D unclear. There are 15 residues in the CDR3. V lost 0 bases to trimming and J lost 0 bases, with 7 bases between them. From germline, CDR1 is SGHKS and CDR2 YYEKEE (reference sequence). CDR3 DNA: TGTGCCAGCAGCTTGGCCTGGAGCTCTGGAAACACCATATATTTT. This translates into CASSLAWSSGNTIYF.

The chain combines TRBV6-6 with TRBJ2-1, with D perhaps TRBD2 (5 bases). CDR1 is MNHNY and CDR2 is SVGAGI in the germline V gene (reference sequence). Trimming stripped 6 bases from V and 4 bases from J, with 13 bases between. The CDR3 is 14 amino acids. This CDR3 is CASRPTRNYNEQFF. The CDR3 DNA reads TGTGCCAGCAGGCCTACTAGGAATTACAATGAGCAGTTCTTC.

This clone was seen just once. This sequence joins TRBV10-3 and TRBJ2-7; no reliable D call. Trimming stripped 6 bases from V and 2 bases from J, with 11 bases between. Germline lookup yields CDR1 ENHRY and CDR2 SYGVKD. The CDR3 runs to 13 residues. The CDR3 region has the DNA TGTGCCATCAGAGAGACTGCTACCTACGAGCAGTACTTC. The encoded protein is CAIRETATYEQYF.

This rearrangement joins TRBV30 to TRBJ1-4; D may be TRBD1 (6 bases). Trimming removed 5 bases from V and 4 bases from J, with 11 bases in between. From germline, CDR1 is GTSNPN and CDR2 SVGIG (reference sequence). The CDR3 consists of 13 residues. The CDR3, as DNA: TGTGCCTGGGCGGACAGAAATAATGAAAAACTGTTTTTT. This translates into CAWADRNNEKLFF. Full variable domain (missing parts from reference TRBV30 and TRBJ1-4): SQTIHQWPATLVQPVGSPLSLECTVEGTSNPNLYWYRQAAGRGLQLLFYSVGIGQISSEVPQNLSASRPQDRQFILSSKKLLLSDSGFYLCAWADRNNEKLFFGSGTQLSVL.

This clone appeared a single time. The chain carries TRBV4-1 and TRBJ2-3, with a tentative D call TRBD2 (5 bases). Trimming removed 1 base from V and 2 bases from J, with 13 bases in between. Germline V gene data show CDR1 as MGHRA and CDR2 as YSYEKL. The CDR3 length is 16 residues. CDR3 sequence reads: CASSQVYSGNTDTQYF. CDR3 nucleotide sequence: TGCGCCAGCAGCCAAGTCTACAGCGGAAACACAGATACGCAGTATTTT.

The chain recombines TRBV6-6 with TRBJ2-7; a possible D gene is TRBD2 (6 bases). The CDR3 contains 13 residues. CDR1 and CDR2 (germline): MNHNY, SVGAGI (reference sequence). Trimming left V 0 bases short and J 6 bases short, with 9 bases between. Here the CDR3 DNA reads TGTGCCAGCAGTTACTCCCCGCGGGGCGAGCAGTACTTC. This codes for CASSYSPRGEQYF.